This T cell receptor (beta chain) was captured by sequencing in a study of radiotherapy plus CTLA-4 blockade in lung cancer. TCRdb keeps only in-frame clones here, not all; method: immunoSEQ multiplex PCR. The sample lists 43,000 or so clones, over 55% occurring once. The CDR3 extends over 14 amino acids. Germline V CDR1 and CDR2: SQVTM, ANQGSEA. Losses at the gene ends were 2 bases for V and 7 bases for J; bases not matched to a gene: 7. The chain employs TRBV29-1 and TRBJ1-2; 10 bases match TRBD1. This TCR was recovered from a human donor with non-small cell lung cancer who had a partial response to radiotherapy plus ipilimumab. The sample here was peripheral blood, taken from a patient treated with radiotherapy plus ipilimumab. CDR3 residues: CSVEPRQGAGGYTF. CDR3 nucleotides: TGCAGCGTTGAACCCCGACAGGGGGCTGGTGGCTACACCTTC.